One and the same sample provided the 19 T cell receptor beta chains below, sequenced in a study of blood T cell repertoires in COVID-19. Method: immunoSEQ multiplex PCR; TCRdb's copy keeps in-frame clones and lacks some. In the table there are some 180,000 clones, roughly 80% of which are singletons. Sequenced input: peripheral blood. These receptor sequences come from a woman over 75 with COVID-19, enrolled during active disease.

The CDR3 region is CASSLYQGGADGQYF. The CDR3 DNA reads TGCGCCAGCAGCTTGTATCAGGGAGGGGCTGATGGCCAGTACTTC. The V and J genes are TRBV5-1 and TRBJ2-5, with 7 bases identical to TRBD2. Germline trimming cut 1 base from V and 10 bases from J; bases unmatched to any gene: 13. Germline V gene lookup returns CDR1 SGHRS and CDR2 YFSETQ. The CDR3 is made up of 15 amino acids.

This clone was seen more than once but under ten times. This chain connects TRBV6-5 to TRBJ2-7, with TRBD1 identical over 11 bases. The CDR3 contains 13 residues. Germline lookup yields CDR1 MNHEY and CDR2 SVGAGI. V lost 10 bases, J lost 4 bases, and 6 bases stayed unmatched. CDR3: CATRTGGPYEQYF. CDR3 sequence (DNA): TGTGCCACCCGGACAGGGGGCCCATACGAGCAGTACTTC.

The DNA of the CDR3 is TGTGCCAGTATAGGGGCCCGAGCGGGGGTGTACGAGCAGTACTTC. It codes for CASIGARAGVYEQYF. V gene TRBV19 combines with J gene TRBJ2-7; 8 positions match TRBD2. The CDR3 runs 15 residues. Germline V gene lookup returns CDR1 LNHDA and CDR2 SQIVND (reference sequence). V shed 7 bases, J shed 4 bases, and the junction held 12 bases outside the gene matches.

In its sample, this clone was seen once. The CDR3 coding sequence is TGTGCCAGTAGTCCCTCAACGGACAGGGGCGGTTGGGAAAAACTGTTTTTT. Its translation: CASSPSTDRGGWEKLFF. The J gene is TRBJ1-4, the V gene TRBV19, with 9 positions matching TRBD1. The CDR3 contains 17 residues. V lost 5 bases to trimming and J lost 8 bases; unmatched junction nucleotides: 15. Germline lookup yields CDR1 LNHDA and CDR2 SQIVND (reference sequence).

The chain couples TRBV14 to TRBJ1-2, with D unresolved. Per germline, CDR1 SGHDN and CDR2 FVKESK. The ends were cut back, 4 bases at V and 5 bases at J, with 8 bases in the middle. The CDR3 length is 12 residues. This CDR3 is CASSPRRYGYTF. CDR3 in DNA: TGTGCCAGCAGCCCGAGGAGATATGGCTACACCTTC.

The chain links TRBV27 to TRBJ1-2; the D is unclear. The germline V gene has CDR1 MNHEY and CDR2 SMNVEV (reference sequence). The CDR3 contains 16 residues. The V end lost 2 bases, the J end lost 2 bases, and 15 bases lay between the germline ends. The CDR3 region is CASSLSNRVLNYGYTF. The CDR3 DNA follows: TGTGCCAGCAGTTTAAGTAATCGGGTTCTAAACTATGGCTACACCTTC.

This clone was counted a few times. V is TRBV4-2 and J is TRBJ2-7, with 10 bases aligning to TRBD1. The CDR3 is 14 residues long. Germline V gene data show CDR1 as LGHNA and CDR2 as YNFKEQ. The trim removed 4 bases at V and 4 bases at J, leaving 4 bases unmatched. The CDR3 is CASSRGTGVYEQYF. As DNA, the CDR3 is TGTGCCAGCAGCCGAGGGACAGGGGTGTACGAGCAGTACTTC.

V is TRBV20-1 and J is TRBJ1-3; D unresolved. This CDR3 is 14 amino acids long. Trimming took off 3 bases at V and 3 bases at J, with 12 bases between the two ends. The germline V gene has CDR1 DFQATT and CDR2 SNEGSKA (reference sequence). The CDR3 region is CSASAQESGNTIYF. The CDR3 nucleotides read TGCAGTGCTAGTGCCCAAGAGAGTGGAAACACCATATATTTT.

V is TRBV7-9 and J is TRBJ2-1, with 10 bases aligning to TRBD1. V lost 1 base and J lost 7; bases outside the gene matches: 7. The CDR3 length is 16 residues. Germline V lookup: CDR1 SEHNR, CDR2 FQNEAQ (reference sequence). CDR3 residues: CASSLVRQGASNEQFF. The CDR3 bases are TGTGCCAGCAGCTTAGTAAGACAGGGGGCTTCGAATGAGCAGTTCTTC.

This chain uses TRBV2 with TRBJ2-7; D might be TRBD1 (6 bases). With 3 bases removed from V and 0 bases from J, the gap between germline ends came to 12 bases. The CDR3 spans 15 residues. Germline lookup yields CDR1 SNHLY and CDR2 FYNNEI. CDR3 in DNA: TGTGCCAGCAGTGACCGGACAGAGAGCTCCTACGAGCAGTACTTC. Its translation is CASSDRTESSYEQYF.

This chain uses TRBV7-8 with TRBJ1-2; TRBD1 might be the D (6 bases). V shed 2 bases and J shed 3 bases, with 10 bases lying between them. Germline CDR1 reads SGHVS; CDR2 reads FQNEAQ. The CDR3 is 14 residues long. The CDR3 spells CASSLSGQYYGYTF. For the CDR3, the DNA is TGTGCCAGCAGCTTATCTGGACAGTACTATGGCTACACCTTC.

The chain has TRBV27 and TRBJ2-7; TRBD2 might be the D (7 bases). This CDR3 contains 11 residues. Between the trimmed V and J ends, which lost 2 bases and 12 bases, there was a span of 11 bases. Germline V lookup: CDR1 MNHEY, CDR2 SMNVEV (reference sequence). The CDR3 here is CASSLRGALYF. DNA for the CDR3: TGTGCCAGCAGTTTACGGGGGGCTCTGTACTTC.

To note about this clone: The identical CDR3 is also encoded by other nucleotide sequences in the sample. DNA for the CDR3: TGTGCCATCAGTGGCCAGGGCATGAACACTGAAGCTTTCTTT. The encoded protein is CAISGQGMNTEAFF. The gene calls are TRBV10-3 and TRBJ1-1, with a tentative D call TRBD1 (5 bases). The CDR3 sequence is 14 residues long. The V gene lost 4 bases and the J gene lost 0 bases, with 9 bases spanning the gap. Germline CDR1 is ENHRY and CDR2 is SYGVKD.

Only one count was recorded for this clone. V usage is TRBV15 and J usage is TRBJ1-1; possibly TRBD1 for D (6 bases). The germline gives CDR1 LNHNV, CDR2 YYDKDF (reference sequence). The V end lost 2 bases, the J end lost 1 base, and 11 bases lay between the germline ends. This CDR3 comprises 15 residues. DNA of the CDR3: TGTGCCACCAGCAGAAACAGGGCCGGGAACACTGAAGCTTTCTTT. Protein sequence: CATSRNRAGNTEAFF.

The CDR3 here is CASRLESGTEITPGANVLTF. In DNA, the CDR3 is TGTGCAAGTCGCTTAGAATCCGGGACAGAAATCACCCCTGGGGCCAACGTCCTGACTTTC. The rearrangement uses TRBV12-2 and TRBJ2-6; the table's D call TRBD1 went unverified against the DNA. TRBV12-2 is flagged as a pseudogene. The CDR3 loop spans 20 amino acids.

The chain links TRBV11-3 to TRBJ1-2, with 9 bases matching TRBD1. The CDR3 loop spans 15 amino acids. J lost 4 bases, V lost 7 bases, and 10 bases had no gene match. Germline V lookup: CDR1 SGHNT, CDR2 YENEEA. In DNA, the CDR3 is TGTGCCAGCACTCGACCACAGGGGGCCACCTATGGCTACACCTTC. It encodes CASTRPQGATYGYTF.

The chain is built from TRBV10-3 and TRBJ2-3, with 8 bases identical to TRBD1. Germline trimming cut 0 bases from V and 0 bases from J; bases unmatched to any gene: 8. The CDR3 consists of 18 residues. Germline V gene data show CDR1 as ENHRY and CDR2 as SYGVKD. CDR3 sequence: CAISESIGQGSSTDTQYF. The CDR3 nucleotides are TGTGCCATCAGTGAGTCGATAGGACAGGGATCTAGCACAGATACGCAGTATTTT.

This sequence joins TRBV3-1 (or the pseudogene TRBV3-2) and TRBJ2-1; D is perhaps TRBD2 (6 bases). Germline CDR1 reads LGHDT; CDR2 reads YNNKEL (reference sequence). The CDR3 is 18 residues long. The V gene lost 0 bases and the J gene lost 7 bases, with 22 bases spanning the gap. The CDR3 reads CASSQDIFPGARRNEQFF. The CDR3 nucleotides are TGTGCCAGCAGCCAAGACATATTCCCGGGAGCGCGTAGGAATGAGCAGTTCTTC.

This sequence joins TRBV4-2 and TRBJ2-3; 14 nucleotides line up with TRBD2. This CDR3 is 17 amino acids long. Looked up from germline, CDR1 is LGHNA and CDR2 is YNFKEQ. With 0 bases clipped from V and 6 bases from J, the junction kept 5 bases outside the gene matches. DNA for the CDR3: TGTGCCAGCAGCCAAGATCGGACTAGCGGGGGGCTGGATACGCAGTATTTT. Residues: CASSQDRTSGGLDTQYF.